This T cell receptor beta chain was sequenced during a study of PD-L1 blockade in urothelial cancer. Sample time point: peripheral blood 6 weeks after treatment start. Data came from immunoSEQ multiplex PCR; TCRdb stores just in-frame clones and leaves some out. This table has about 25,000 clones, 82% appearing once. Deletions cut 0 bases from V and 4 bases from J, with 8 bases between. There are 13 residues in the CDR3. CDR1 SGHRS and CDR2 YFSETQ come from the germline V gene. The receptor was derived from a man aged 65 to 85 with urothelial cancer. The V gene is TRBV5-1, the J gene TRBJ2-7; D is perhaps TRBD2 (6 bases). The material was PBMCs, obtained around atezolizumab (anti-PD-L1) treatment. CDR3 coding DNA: TGCGCCAGCAGCTTGGAGGCGGGGTACGAGCAGTACTTC. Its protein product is CASSLEAGYEQYF. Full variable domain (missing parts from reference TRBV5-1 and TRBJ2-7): KAGVTQTPRYLIKTRGQQVTLSCSPISGHRSVSWYQQTPGQGLQFLFEYFSETQRNKGNFPGRFSGRQFSNSRSEMNVSTLELGDSALYLCASSLEAGYEQYFGPGTRLTVT.